Listed below are T cell receptor beta chains from one sample, sequenced in a study of beta chain features in type 1 diabetes. Assay used: immunoSEQ multiplex PCR; TCRdb lists only in-frame clones, some missing. The data hold roughly 300,000 clones, with 13% to 15% observed a single time. Sequencing used naive CD4+ T cells from blood. Receptor source: a man aged 25-45 years with type 1 diabetes. Both conserved end residues are part of each CDR3. Fields, in order: J gene, clone size, V gene, D gene, CDR3 protein, CDR3 DNA. A D gene is named only where the DNA matches it firmly. Not every row has a clone size; where given, it reads once, few, many or a size class.

j_gene: TRBJ2-7; abundance: NA; v_gene: TRBV28; d_gene: TRBD1; CDR3aa: CASRPQGIAYEQYF; CDR3nt: TGTGCCAGCCGCCCACAGGGGATAGCCTACGAGCAGTACTTC
j_gene: TRBJ2-1; abundance: few; v_gene: TRBV6-4; d_gene: TRBD1; CDR3aa: CASSRDRVNNEQFF; CDR3nt: TGTGCCAGCAGCCGGGACAGGGTTAACAATGAGCAGTTCTTC
j_gene: TRBJ1-2; abundance: NA; v_gene: TRBV6-1; d_gene: NA; CDR3aa: CASSRSSLNF; CDR3nt: TGTGCCAGCAGTCGATCGAGTCTAAACTTC
j_gene: TRBJ2-3; abundance: few; v_gene: TRBV11-2; d_gene: NA; CDR3aa: CASSLLFTDTQYF; CDR3nt: TGTGCCAGCAGCTTACTATTCACAGATACGCAGTATTTT
j_gene: TRBJ2-1; abundance: NA; v_gene: TRBV19; d_gene: TRBD1; CDR3aa: CASSFPGTGAIIQFF; CDR3nt: TGTGCCAGTAGTTTCCCCGGGACAGGCGCCATTATCCAGTTCTTC
j_gene: TRBJ2-7; abundance: NA; v_gene: TRBV15; d_gene: NA; CDR3aa: CATSRTITGSEQYF; CDR3nt: TGTGCCACCAGCAGAACCATAACAGGGTCCGAGCAGTACTTC
j_gene: TRBJ1-1; abundance: NA; v_gene: TRBV5-1; d_gene: NA; CDR3aa: CASSYRRPPETEAFF; CDR3nt: TGCGCCAGCAGCTATCGTAGGCCCCCGGAGACTGAAGCTTTCTTT
j_gene: TRBJ2-1; abundance: NA; v_gene: TRBV2; d_gene: NA; CDR3aa: CASSEGEYNEQFF; CDR3nt: TGTGCCAGCAGTGAAGGCGAATACAATGAGCAGTTCTTC
j_gene: TRBJ2-7; abundance: NA; v_gene: TRBV7-9; d_gene: NA; CDR3aa: CASSLGRSYEQYF; CDR3nt: TGTGCCAGCAGCTTAGGCAGATCCTACGAGCAGTACTTC
j_gene: TRBJ2-5; abundance: few; v_gene: TRBV28; d_gene: TRBD2; CDR3aa: CATGLAGAETQYF; CDR3nt: TGTGCCACGGGACTAGCGGGGGCAGAGACCCAGTACTTC
j_gene: TRBJ2-1; abundance: NA; v_gene: TRBV6-1; d_gene: TRBD2; CDR3aa: CASRISGSSYNEQFF; CDR3nt: TGTGCCAGCAGAATTAGCGGGAGCTCCTACAATGAGCAGTTCTTC
j_gene: TRBJ2-3; abundance: once; v_gene: TRBV9; d_gene: TRBD1; CDR3aa: CASSARRDRDPYTDTQYF; CDR3nt: TGTGCCAGCAGCGCGCGGCGCGACAGGGACCCGTACACAGATACGCAGTATTTT
j_gene: TRBJ2-1; abundance: NA; v_gene: TRBV5-1; d_gene: TRBD1; CDR3aa: CASSTTGTGNNEQFF; CDR3nt: TGCGCCAGCAGCACAACCGGGACAGGGAACAATGAGCAGTTCTTC
j_gene: TRBJ1-1; abundance: NA; v_gene: TRBV5-6; d_gene: NA; CDR3aa: CASSGTQQGNTEAFF; CDR3nt: TGTGCCAGCAGCGGGACACAACAGGGGAACACTGAAGCTTTCTTT
j_gene: TRBJ2-1; abundance: NA; v_gene: TRBV9; d_gene: TRBD2; CDR3aa: CASSLRGRSFGDEQFF; CDR3nt: TGTGCCAGCAGCTTACGCGGGAGGAGTTTTGGAGATGAGCAGTTCTTC
j_gene: TRBJ2-7; abundance: NA; v_gene: TRBV29-1; d_gene: NA; CDR3aa: CSAGRAGAAYEQYF; CDR3nt: TGCAGCGCCGGACGGGCAGGGGCGGCCTACGAGCAGTACTTC
j_gene: TRBJ2-1; abundance: NA; v_gene: TRBV9; d_gene: NA; CDR3aa: CASSVGTGEQFF; CDR3nt: TGTGCCAGCAGCGTAGGCACTGGTGAGCAGTTCTTC
j_gene: TRBJ2-7; abundance: NA; v_gene: TRBV5-1; d_gene: NA; CDR3aa: CASSTTGRNEQYF; CDR3nt: TGCGCCAGCAGCACAACAGGGCGCAACGAGCAGTACTTC
j_gene: TRBJ2-1; abundance: few; v_gene: TRBV25-1; d_gene: TRBD1; CDR3aa: CASSDLTGVSYNEQFF; CDR3nt: TGTGCCAGCAGTGACTTAACAGGGGTGTCCTACAATGAGCAGTTCTTC
j_gene: TRBJ2-1; abundance: few; v_gene: TRBV5-1; d_gene: NA; CDR3aa: CASSLLDNEQFF; CDR3nt: TGCGCCAGCAGCTTATTAGACAATGAGCAGTTCTTC
j_gene: TRBJ2-5; abundance: few; v_gene: TRBV7-9; d_gene: TRBD2; CDR3aa: CASSLRLATYQETQYF; CDR3nt: TGTGCCAGCAGCCTCCGACTAGCTACGTACCAAGAGACCCAGTACTTC
j_gene: TRBJ2-2; abundance: NA; v_gene: TRBV5-1; d_gene: NA; CDR3aa: CASSVSMSGTGELFF; CDR3nt: TGCGCCAGCAGCGTATCGATGAGCGGCACCGGGGAGCTGTTTTTT
j_gene: TRBJ1-1; abundance: NA; v_gene: TRBV9; d_gene: NA; CDR3aa: CASSVGSSPNTEAFF; CDR3nt: TGTGCCAGCAGCGTAGGTAGTTCCCCGAACACTGAAGCTTTCTTT
j_gene: TRBJ2-5; abundance: few; v_gene: TRBV30; d_gene: NA; CDR3aa: CAWSTLGDRRETQYF; CDR3nt: TGTGCCTGGAGCACTCTCGGCGACCGGAGGGAGACCCAGTACTTC
j_gene: TRBJ2-3; abundance: few; v_gene: TRBV15; d_gene: NA; CDR3aa: CATSRDRRGTDTQYF; CDR3nt: TGTGCCACCAGCAGAGATCGTCGGGGCACAGATACGCAGTATTTT
j_gene: TRBJ2-3; abundance: NA; v_gene: TRBV5-6; d_gene: TRBD2; CDR3aa: CASNLAGVDTQYF; CDR3nt: TGTGCCAGCAACCTAGCGGGGGTGGATACGCAGTATTTT
j_gene: TRBJ2-5; abundance: few; v_gene: TRBV4-3; d_gene: TRBD2; CDR3aa: CASSRATLAGVARRQETQYF; CDR3nt: TGCGCCAGCAGCCGAGCCACGCTAGCGGGAGTCGCGCGGAGACAAGAGACCCAGTACTTC
j_gene: TRBJ2-2; abundance: few; v_gene: TRBV7-9; d_gene: NA; CDR3aa: CASSSQRVTGELFF; CDR3nt: TGTGCCAGCAGCTCTCAGAGGGTTACCGGGGAGCTGTTTTTT
j_gene: TRBJ1-5; abundance: few; v_gene: TRBV30; d_gene: NA; CDR3aa: CAWSALGLSNQPQHF; CDR3nt: TGTGCCTGGAGTGCCCTGGGACTTAGCAATCAGCCCCAGCATTTT
j_gene: TRBJ2-5; abundance: once; v_gene: TRBV7-2; d_gene: TRBD2; CDR3aa: CASSLSLAGVRETQYF; CDR3nt: TGTGCCAGCAGCTTATCGCTAGCGGGAGTTCGGGAGACCCAGTACTTC
j_gene: TRBJ2-7; abundance: NA; v_gene: TRBV28; d_gene: NA; CDR3aa: CASSSTRYEQYF; CDR3nt: TGTGCCAGCAGCTCTACCCGTTACGAGCAGTACTTC
j_gene: TRBJ1-4; abundance: few; v_gene: TRBV29-1; d_gene: TRBD1; CDR3aa: CSAGTGLNEKLFF; CDR3nt: TGCAGCGCTGGGACAGGACTTAATGAAAAACTGTTTTTT
j_gene: TRBJ1-2; abundance: few; v_gene: TRBV29-1; d_gene: NA; CDR3aa: CSASERAGYGYTF; CDR3nt: TGCAGCGCCTCAGAGAGGGCGGGCTATGGCTACACCTTC
j_gene: TRBJ2-7; abundance: NA; v_gene: TRBV6-6; d_gene: TRBD1; CDR3aa: CASSNTGQVAYEQYF; CDR3nt: TGTGCCAGCAGTAACACGGGACAGGTAGCCTACGAGCAGTACTTC
j_gene: TRBJ2-3; abundance: NA; v_gene: TRBV5-4; d_gene: TRBD2; CDR3aa: CASTGSRAGVTDTQYF; CDR3nt: TGTGCCAGCACCGGGAGTAGGGCGGGAGTCACAGATACGCAGTATTTT
j_gene: TRBJ1-2; abundance: few; v_gene: TRBV4-2; d_gene: NA; CDR3aa: CASSQGVGAAYGYTF; CDR3nt: TGTGCCAGCAGCCAGGGTGTGGGGGCAGCCTATGGCTACACCTTC
j_gene: TRBJ1-2; abundance: NA; v_gene: TRBV7-8; d_gene: NA; CDR3aa: CASSLEGLGTGGYTF; CDR3nt: TGTGCCAGCAGCTTAGAGGGACTTGGAACAGGTGGCTACACCTTC
j_gene: TRBJ2-1; abundance: NA; v_gene: TRBV28; d_gene: NA; CDR3aa: CASSSRSGSNEQFF; CDR3nt: TGTGCCAGCAGTTCACGGTCAGGGTCCAATGAGCAGTTCTTC
j_gene: TRBJ2-7; abundance: few; v_gene: TRBV28; d_gene: NA; CDR3aa: CASSPPDYNRKSSYEQYF; CDR3nt: TGTGCCAGCAGTCCTCCGGACTACAACCGTAAAAGCTCCTACGAGCAGTACTTC
j_gene: TRBJ2-5; abundance: few; v_gene: TRBV25-1; d_gene: NA; CDR3aa: CASISNSGEETQYF; CDR3nt: TGTGCCAGCATCTCGAATAGCGGTGAAGAGACCCAGTACTTC
j_gene: TRBJ1-1; abundance: few; v_gene: TRBV15; d_gene: TRBD1; CDR3aa: CATSQGQTNTEAFF; CDR3nt: TGTGCCACCAGCCAGGGACAGACTAACACTGAAGCTTTCTTT
j_gene: TRBJ2-1; abundance: few; v_gene: TRBV11-2; d_gene: TRBD1; CDR3aa: CASSRTGGMLNEQFF; CDR3nt: TGTGCCAGCAGCAGAACAGGGGGCATGTTGAATGAGCAGTTCTTC
j_gene: TRBJ1-1; abundance: few; v_gene: TRBV30; d_gene: NA; CDR3aa: CACLGRYSTEAFF; CDR3nt: TGTGCCTGTCTCGGGAGGTATAGCACTGAAGCTTTCTTT
j_gene: TRBJ2-5; abundance: few; v_gene: TRBV18; d_gene: TRBD2; CDR3aa: CASSPPGGTATQYF; CDR3nt: TGTGCCAGCTCACCACCGGGGGGGACGGCGACCCAGTACTTC
j_gene: TRBJ1-4; abundance: few; v_gene: TRBV29-1; d_gene: NA; CDR3aa: CSAKYRETNEKLFF; CDR3nt: TGCAGCGCTAAGTACAGGGAAACTAATGAAAAACTGTTTTTT
j_gene: TRBJ1-1; abundance: once; v_gene: TRBV28; d_gene: NA; CDR3aa: CASSSLGAREAFF; CDR3nt: TGTGCCAGCAGTTCCTTAGGGGCCCGTGAAGCTTTCTTT
j_gene: TRBJ2-3; abundance: few; v_gene: TRBV28; d_gene: TRBD1; CDR3aa: CASSSGQGRLSTQYF; CDR3nt: TGTGCCAGCAGTTCGGGACAGGGGCGTTTGAGTACGCAGTATTTT
j_gene: TRBJ2-5; abundance: NA; v_gene: TRBV29-1; d_gene: TRBD1; CDR3aa: CSVARGQETQYF; CDR3nt: TGCAGCGTTGCCAGGGGGCAAGAGACCCAGTACTTC
j_gene: TRBJ1-2; abundance: NA; v_gene: TRBV7-2; d_gene: TRBD1; CDR3aa: CASSPDRVNYGYTF; CDR3nt: TGTGCCAGCAGCCCGGACAGGGTTAACTATGGCTACACCTTC